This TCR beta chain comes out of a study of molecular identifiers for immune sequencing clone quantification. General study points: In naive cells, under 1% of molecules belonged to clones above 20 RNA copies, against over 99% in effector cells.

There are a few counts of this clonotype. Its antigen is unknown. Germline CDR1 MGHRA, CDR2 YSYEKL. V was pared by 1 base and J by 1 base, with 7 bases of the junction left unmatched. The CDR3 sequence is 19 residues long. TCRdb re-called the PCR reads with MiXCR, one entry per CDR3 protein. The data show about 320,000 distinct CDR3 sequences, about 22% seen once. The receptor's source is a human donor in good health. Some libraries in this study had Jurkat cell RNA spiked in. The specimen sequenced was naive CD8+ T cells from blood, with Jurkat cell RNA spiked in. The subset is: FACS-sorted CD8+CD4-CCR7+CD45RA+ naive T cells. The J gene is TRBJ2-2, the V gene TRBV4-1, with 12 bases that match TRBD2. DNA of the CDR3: TGCGCCAGCAGCCAAGGACTAGCGGGAGTTTTGGGGAACACCGGGGAGCTGTTTTTT. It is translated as CASSQGLAGVLGNTGELFF.